These T cell receptor beta chains were read from a single sample in a study of cytotoxic CD8 clonotypes in ibrutinib-treated CLL. TCRdb keeps only in-frame clones here, not all; method: immunoSEQ multiplex PCR. The sample contains over 250,000 clones, around 69% of which appear only once. Source: PBMCs, taken at disease progression, from a patient treated with ibrutinib. These TCRs come from a human donor with chronic lymphocytic leukemia. Each CDR3 is given with its conserved first and last residue. Fields, in order: clone size, J gene, V gene, D gene, CDR3 DNA, CDR3 protein. D genes are given only for firm matches. The listing skips clone size in some rows; elsewhere it reads once, few, many or a size class.

clone_size: -
j_call: TRBJ2-1
v_call: TRBV5-6
d_call: TRBD1
cdr3_nt: TGTGCCAGCAGCCTCGGCTCCTATGGGACAGGCCCCTACAATGAGCAGTTCTTC
cdr3_aa: CASSLGSYGTGPYNEQFF

clone_size: -
j_call: TRBJ2-7
v_call: TRBV9
d_call: TRBD2
cdr3_nt: TGTGCCAGCAGCGTAGACGGGACTAGCGGGACGCCTTCCTCTTACGAGCAGTACTTC
cdr3_aa: CASSVDGTSGTPSSYEQYF

clone_size: -
j_call: TRBJ1-4
v_call: TRBV4-1
d_call: -
cdr3_nt: TGCGCCAGCAGCCTAGGACGGGTTAATGAAAAACTGTTTTTT
cdr3_aa: CASSLGRVNEKLFF

clone_size: once
j_call: TRBJ1-2
v_call: TRBV21-1
d_call: -
cdr3_nt: TGTGCCAGCAGCCCTACGCCAGGGTCTGGCTATGGCTACACCTTC
cdr3_aa: CASSPTPGSGYGYTF

clone_size: -
j_call: TRBJ1-2
v_call: TRBV13
d_call: -
cdr3_nt: TGTGCCAGCACCCCACCCTTGGGAGGAGACACCGACTATGGCTACACCTTC
cdr3_aa: CASTPPLGGDTDYGYTF

clone_size: few
j_call: TRBJ1-4
v_call: TRBV5-1
d_call: TRBD1
cdr3_nt: TGCGCCAGCAGCTTGCTAGGGGGCACTAATGAAAAACTGTTTTTT
cdr3_aa: CASSLLGGTNEKLFF

clone_size: many
j_call: TRBJ1-5
v_call: TRBV27
d_call: -
cdr3_nt: TGTGCCAGCAGACGACTCTCAGATAGCAATCAGCCCCAGCATTTT
cdr3_aa: CASRRLSDSNQPQHF

clone_size: -
j_call: TRBJ2-3
v_call: TRBV13
d_call: -
cdr3_nt: TGTGCCAGCAGCTTAGCGAGGGCCGGTCGCACAGATACGCAGTATTTT
cdr3_aa: CASSLARAGRTDTQYF

clone_size: once
j_call: TRBJ2-5
v_call: TRBV7-2
d_call: -
cdr3_nt: TGTGCCAGCAGCTTTTTCGGGGTGGGGGAGACCCAGTACTTC
cdr3_aa: CASSFFGVGETQYF

clone_size: -
j_call: TRBJ1-1
v_call: TRBV18
d_call: TRBD1
cdr3_nt: TGTGCCAGCACCGAGGGGGACAGGTGGGCGGAAGCTTTCTTT
cdr3_aa: CASTEGDRWAEAFF

clone_size: many
j_call: TRBJ1-1
v_call: TRBV5-1
d_call: TRBD1
cdr3_nt: TGCGCCAGCAGCAGCAACAGGGGCAAAGTTTTCTTT
cdr3_aa: CASSSNRGKVFF

clone_size: -
j_call: TRBJ2-1
v_call: TRBV29-1
d_call: -
cdr3_nt: TGCAGCGCTTGGGCCAATGAGCAGTTCTTC
cdr3_aa: CSAWANEQFF

clone_size: few
j_call: TRBJ1-1
v_call: TRBV7-3
d_call: TRBD1
cdr3_nt: TGTGCCAGCAGCCTGGGACAGTCGAACACTGAAGCTTTCTTT
cdr3_aa: CASSLGQSNTEAFF

clone_size: few
j_call: TRBJ2-7
v_call: TRBV10-3
d_call: TRBD1
cdr3_nt: TGTGCCATCAGTGATGCACCCAGGGGGTCCTACGAGCAGTACTTC
cdr3_aa: CAISDAPRGSYEQYF

clone_size: -
j_call: TRBJ2-7
v_call: TRBV2
d_call: TRBD2
cdr3_nt: TGTGCCTACTCGGGTGGCGGGGAGGGGTACTACGAGCAGTACTTC
cdr3_aa: CAYSGGGEGYYEQYF

clone_size: -
j_call: TRBJ2-1
v_call: TRBV12-5
d_call: TRBD2
cdr3_nt: TGTGCTAGTGGTTTGGTACCGAAACAGCGGGGGACCTACAATGAGCAGTTCTTC
cdr3_aa: CASGLVPKQRGTYNEQFF

clone_size: -
j_call: TRBJ2-3
v_call: TRBV19
d_call: -
cdr3_nt: TGTGCCAGTAGTATAGATCGAAGGAGCGGACCTAGCACAGATACGCAGTATTTT
cdr3_aa: CASSIDRRSGPSTDTQYF

clone_size: once
j_call: TRBJ1-2
v_call: TRBV13
d_call: -
cdr3_nt: TGTGCCAGCAGCTTAGGACCTCCTAGCCCCCTCGGGGGTGGCTACACCTTC
cdr3_aa: CASSLGPPSPLGGGYTF

clone_size: -
j_call: TRBJ2-2
v_call: TRBV5-1
d_call: -
cdr3_nt: TGCGCCAGCAGCTTGGAAGGCCGGGGTAGGGGAACACCCGGGGAGCTGTTTTTT
cdr3_aa: CASSLEGRGRGTPGELFF

clone_size: -
j_call: TRBJ1-4
v_call: TRBV10-3
d_call: TRBD1
cdr3_nt: TGTGCCATCAGCGAGGGACAGGGTGGGGAAAAACTGTTTTTT
cdr3_aa: CAISEGQGGEKLFF

clone_size: -
j_call: TRBJ2-3
v_call: TRBV7-2
d_call: TRBD2
cdr3_nt: TGTGCCAGCAGCCCTCGACTAGCAGGAGATACGCAGTATTTT
cdr3_aa: CASSPRLAGDTQYF

clone_size: -
j_call: TRBJ1-4
v_call: TRBV28
d_call: TRBD1
cdr3_nt: TGTGCCAGCAGGGTGACAGGGGCCGGTGAAAAACTGTTTTTT
cdr3_aa: CASRVTGAGEKLFF